The TCR beta chain under discussion was sequenced for a study of blood T cell repertoires in COVID-19. Turning to the study itself: Italy, Spain and the United States were the sources of the convalescent and acute COVID-19 samples. PBMCs, B-cell-depleted T cells, or T cells were the source of the cDNA or gDNA that made up the material.

In the original workflow: Amplifying reference gene primers gave estimates of nucleated cell counts. Clones were read by immunoSEQ multiplex PCR, and TCRdb kept only the in-frame ones, dropping some. V and J calls and clone size are those listed in that table; D and trimming were worked out from the DNA. Of approximately 46,000 clones listed, 84% were seen once; the top ten hold 7.5% to 8.5%. This clone was recorded only once. CDR3 size: 16 residues. V shed 1 base and J 4 bases; nucleotides not matched to a gene: 5. The germline CDR1 and CDR2 sequences are SGHRS and YFSETQ. The J gene is TRBJ2-5, the V gene TRBV5-1; 12 bases are shared with TRBD1. Sequences were obtained from peripheral blood. This TCR was sampled from a human donor in a cohort sampled during active COVID-19. Here the CDR3 reads CASSLPGQGAGETQYF. CDR3 DNA sequence: TGCGCCAGCAGCTTGCCGGGACAGGGGGCAGGAGAGACCCAGTACTTC.